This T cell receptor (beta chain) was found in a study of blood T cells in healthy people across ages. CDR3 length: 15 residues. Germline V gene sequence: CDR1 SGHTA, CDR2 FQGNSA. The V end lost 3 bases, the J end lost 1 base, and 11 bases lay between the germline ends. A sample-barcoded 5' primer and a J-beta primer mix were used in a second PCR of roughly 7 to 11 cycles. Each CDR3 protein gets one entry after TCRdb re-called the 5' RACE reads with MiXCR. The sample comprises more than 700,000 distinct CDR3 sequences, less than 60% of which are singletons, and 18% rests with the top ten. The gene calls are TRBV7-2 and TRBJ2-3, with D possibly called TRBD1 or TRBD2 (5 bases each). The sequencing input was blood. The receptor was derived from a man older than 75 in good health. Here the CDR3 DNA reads TGTGCCAGCAGCTTTCTGGGGGATCGCACAGATACGCAGTATTTT. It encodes CASSFLGDRTDTQYF.